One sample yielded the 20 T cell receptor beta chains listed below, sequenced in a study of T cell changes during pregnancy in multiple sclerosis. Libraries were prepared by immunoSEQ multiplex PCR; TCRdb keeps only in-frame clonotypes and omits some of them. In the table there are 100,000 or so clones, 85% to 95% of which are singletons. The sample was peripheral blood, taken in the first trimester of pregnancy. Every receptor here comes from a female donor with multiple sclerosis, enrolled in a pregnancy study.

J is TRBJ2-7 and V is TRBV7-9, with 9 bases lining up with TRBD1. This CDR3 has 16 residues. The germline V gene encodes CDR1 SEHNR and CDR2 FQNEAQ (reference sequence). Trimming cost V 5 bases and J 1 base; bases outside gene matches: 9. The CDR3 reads CASSGDRDRASYEQYF. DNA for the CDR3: TGTGCCAGCAGCGGGGACCGGGACAGGGCATCCTACGAGCAGTACTTC.

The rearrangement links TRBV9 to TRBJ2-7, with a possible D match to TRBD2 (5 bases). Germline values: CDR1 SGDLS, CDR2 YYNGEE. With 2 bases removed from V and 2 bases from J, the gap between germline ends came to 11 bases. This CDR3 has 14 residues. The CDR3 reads CASSVEDWTYEQYF. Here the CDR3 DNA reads TGTGCCAGCAGCGTTGAGGACTGGACCTACGAGCAGTACTTC.

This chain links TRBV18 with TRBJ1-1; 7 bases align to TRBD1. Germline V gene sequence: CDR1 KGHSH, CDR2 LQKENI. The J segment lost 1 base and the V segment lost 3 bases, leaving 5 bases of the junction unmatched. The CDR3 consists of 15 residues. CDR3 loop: CASSPGTERNTEAFF. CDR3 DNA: TGTGCCAGCTCACCCGGGACAGAAAGGAACACTGAAGCTTTCTTT. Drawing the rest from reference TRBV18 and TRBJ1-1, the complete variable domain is NAGVMQNPRHLVRRRGQEARLRCSPMKGHSHVYWYRQLPEEGLKFMVYLQKENIIDESGMPKERFSAEFPKEGPSILRIQQVVRGDSAAYFCASSPGTERNTEAFFGQGTRLTVV.

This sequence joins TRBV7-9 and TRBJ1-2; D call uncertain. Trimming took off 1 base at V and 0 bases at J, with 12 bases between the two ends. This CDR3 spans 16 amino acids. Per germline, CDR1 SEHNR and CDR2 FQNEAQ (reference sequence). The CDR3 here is CASSLELPLANYGYTF. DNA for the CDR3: TGTGCCAGCAGCTTAGAACTTCCCCTAGCTAACTATGGCTACACCTTC. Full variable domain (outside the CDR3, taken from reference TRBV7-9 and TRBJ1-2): DTGVSQNPRHKITKRGQNVTFRCDPISEHNRLYWYRQTLGQGPEFLTYFQNEAQLEKSRLLSDRFSAERPKGSFSTLEIQRTEQGDSAMYLCASSLELPLANYGYTFGSGTRLTVV.

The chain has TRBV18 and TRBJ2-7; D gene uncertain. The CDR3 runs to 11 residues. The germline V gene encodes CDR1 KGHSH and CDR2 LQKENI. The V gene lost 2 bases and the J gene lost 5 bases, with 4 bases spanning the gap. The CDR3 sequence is CASSPGHEQYF. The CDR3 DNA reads TGTGCCAGCTCACCAGGCCACGAGCAGTACTTC.

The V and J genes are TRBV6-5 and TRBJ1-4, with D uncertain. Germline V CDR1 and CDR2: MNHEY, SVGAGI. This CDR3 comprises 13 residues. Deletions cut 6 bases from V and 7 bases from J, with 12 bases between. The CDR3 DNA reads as TGTGCCAGCAGCCGAGTGGAGGGTGAAAAACTGTTTTTT. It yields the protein CASSRVEGEKLFF.

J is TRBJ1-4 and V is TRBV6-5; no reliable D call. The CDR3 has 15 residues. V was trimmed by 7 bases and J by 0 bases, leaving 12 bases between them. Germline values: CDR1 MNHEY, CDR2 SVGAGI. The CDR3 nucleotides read TGTGCCAGCAACAAGGCGGGAACAACTAATGAAAAACTGTTTTTT. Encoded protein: CASNKAGTTNEKLFF.

The CDR3 sequence is CSVEDRAGYGYTF. The CDR3, as DNA: TGCAGCGTTGAAGACAGGGCCGGCTATGGCTACACCTTC. The V and J genes are TRBV29-1 and TRBJ1-2, with D perhaps matching TRBD1 (5 bases). This CDR3 is 13 amino acids long. The germline V gene has CDR1 SQVTM and CDR2 ANQGSEA. V was cut by 0 bases and J by 4 bases, with 9 bases left in between.

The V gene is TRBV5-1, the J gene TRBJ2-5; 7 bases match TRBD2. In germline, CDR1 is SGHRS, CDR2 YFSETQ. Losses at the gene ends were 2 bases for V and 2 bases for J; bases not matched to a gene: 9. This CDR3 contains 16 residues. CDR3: CASSFLGGLGQETQYF. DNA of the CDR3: TGCGCCAGCAGCTTCCTGGGGGGGTTGGGGCAAGAGACCCAGTACTTC.

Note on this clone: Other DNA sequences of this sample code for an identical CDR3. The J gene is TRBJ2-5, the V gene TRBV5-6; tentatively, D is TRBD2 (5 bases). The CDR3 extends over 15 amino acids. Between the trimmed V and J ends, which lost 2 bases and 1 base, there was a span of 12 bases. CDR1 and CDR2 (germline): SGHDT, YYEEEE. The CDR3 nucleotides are TGTGCCAGCAGCTTAAGTGGGAGAGGCCAAGAGACCCAGTACTTC. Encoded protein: CASSLSGRGQETQYF.

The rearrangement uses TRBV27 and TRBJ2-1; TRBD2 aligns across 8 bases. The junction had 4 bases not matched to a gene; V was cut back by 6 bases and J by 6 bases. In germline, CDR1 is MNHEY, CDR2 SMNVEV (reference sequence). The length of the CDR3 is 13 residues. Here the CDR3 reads CASRRGLVNEQFF. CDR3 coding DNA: TGTGCCAGCAGGAGGGGACTAGTCAATGAGCAGTTCTTC.

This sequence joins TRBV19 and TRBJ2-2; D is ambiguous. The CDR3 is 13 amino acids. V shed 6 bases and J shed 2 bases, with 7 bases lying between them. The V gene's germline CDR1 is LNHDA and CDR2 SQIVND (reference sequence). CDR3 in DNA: TGTGCCAGTAGAAACAGAAACACCGGGGAGCTGTTTTTT. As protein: CASRNRNTGELFF.

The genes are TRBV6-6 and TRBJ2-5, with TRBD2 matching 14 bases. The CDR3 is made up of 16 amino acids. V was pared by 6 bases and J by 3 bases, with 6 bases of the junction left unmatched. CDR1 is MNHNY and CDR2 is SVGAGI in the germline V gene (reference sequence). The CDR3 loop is CASSPTSGGAKETQYF. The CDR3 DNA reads TGTGCCAGCAGCCCGACTAGCGGGGGGGCTAAAGAGACCCAGTACTTC.

The CDR3 sequence: CASSLGRLGGNTIYF. For the CDR3, the DNA is TGTGCCAGCAGCTTGGGTAGACTGGGTGGAAACACCATATATTTT. The rearrangement links TRBV5-6 to TRBJ1-3; D remains ambiguous. This CDR3 has 15 amino acids. V was shortened by 0 bases and J by 3 bases, with 10 bases between the two germline ends. The V gene's germline CDR1 is SGHDT and CDR2 YYEEEE.

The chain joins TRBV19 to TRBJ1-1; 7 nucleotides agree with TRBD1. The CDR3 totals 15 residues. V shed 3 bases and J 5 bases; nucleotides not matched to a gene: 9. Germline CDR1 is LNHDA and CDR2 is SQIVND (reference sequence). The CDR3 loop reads CASSIGATGKTEAFF. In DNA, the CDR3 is TGTGCCAGTAGTATCGGCGCGACAGGGAAAACTGAAGCTTTCTTT.

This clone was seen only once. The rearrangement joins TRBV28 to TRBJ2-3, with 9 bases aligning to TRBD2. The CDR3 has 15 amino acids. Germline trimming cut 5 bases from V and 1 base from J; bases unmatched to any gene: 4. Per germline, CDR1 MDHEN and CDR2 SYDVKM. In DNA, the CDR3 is TGTGCCAGCAGTCATCAGCGGGGGGGCACAGATACGCAGTATTTT. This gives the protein CASSHQRGGTDTQYF.

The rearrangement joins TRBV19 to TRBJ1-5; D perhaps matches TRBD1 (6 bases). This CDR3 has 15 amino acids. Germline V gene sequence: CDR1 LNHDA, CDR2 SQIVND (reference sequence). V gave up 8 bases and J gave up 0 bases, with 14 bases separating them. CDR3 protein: CASSPGGHSNQPQHF. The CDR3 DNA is TGTGCCAGTTCTCCGGGGGGACATAGCAATCAGCCCCAGCATTTT.

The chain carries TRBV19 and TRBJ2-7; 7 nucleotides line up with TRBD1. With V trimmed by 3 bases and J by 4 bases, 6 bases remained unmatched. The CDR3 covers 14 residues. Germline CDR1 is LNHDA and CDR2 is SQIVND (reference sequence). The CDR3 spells CASSITGTAYEQYF. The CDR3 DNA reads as TGTGCCAGTAGTATCACCGGGACAGCTTACGAGCAGTACTTC. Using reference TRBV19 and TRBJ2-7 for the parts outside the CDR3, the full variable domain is DGGITQSPKYLFRKEGQNVTLSCEQNLNHDAMYWYRQDPGQGLRLIYYSQIVNDFQKGDIAEGYSVSREKKESFPLTVTSAQKNPTAFYLCASSITGTAYEQYFGPGTRLTVT.

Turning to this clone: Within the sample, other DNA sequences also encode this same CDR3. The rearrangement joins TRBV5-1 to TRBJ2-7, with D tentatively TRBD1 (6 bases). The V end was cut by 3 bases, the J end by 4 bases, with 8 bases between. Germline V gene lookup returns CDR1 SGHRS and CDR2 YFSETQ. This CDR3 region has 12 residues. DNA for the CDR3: TGCGCCAGCAGCTCACAGGGATACGAGCAGTACTTC. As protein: CASSSQGYEQYF.

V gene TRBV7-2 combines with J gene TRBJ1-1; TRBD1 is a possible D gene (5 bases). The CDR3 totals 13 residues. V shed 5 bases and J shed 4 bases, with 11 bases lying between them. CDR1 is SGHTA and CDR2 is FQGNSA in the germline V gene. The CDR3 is CASSTSDSTEAFF. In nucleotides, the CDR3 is TGTGCCAGCAGCACCTCAGACAGCACTGAAGCTTTCTTT.